These 25 T cell receptor beta chains were all obtained from the same sample, sequenced in a study of T-cell memory formation after mild COVID-19. TCRdb recomputed calls from the 5' RACE reads with MiXCR, one row per CDR3 protein. The sample includes 400,000 to 550,000 distinct CDR3 sequences, 20% to 30% of them seen just once. The sample consisted of PBMCs or a T cell subset sorted from them (not recorded which). The origin of the receptors is an adult woman who had mild COVID-19 (a few samples of this study predate the infection). Cell type and time point are not known.

This clonotype has only a few counts. The chain couples TRBV12-3 or TRBV12-4 to TRBJ1-3; a weak D match, TRBD1 (5 bases). The CDR3 runs to 11 residues. Trimming shortened V by 6 bases and J by 16 bases, and 16 bases separated the two germline ends. The CDR3 DNA reads TGTGCCAGCAGCACAACCGGGACCTCTTATTTT. Protein sequence: CASSTTGTSYF.

The chain recombines TRBV3-1 with TRBJ2-1; D might be TRBD1 (6 bases). The CDR3 totals 14 residues. Trimming pared 1 base from V and 9 bases from J, leaving 13 bases between. The germline V gene has CDR1 LGHDT and CDR2 YNNKEL (reference sequence). Written as DNA, the CDR3 is TGTGCCAGCAGCCAAGGGGTCAGGGGTCCTGAGCAGTTCTTC. As protein: CASSQGVRGPEQFF.

V gene TRBV6-5 combines with J gene TRBJ1-1; D is undetermined. Trimming shortened V by 2 bases and J by 8 bases, and 12 bases separated the two germline ends. Germline V lookup: CDR1 MNHEY, CDR2 SVGAGI. The CDR3 has 13 residues. CDR3 DNA sequence: TGTGCCAGCAGTTACCTTGGGCCGGCGGAAGCTTTCTTT. This encodes CASSYLGPAEAFF.

The J gene is TRBJ1-2, the V gene TRBV5-5, with D perhaps TRBD1 (6 bases). Trimming stripped 4 bases from V and 2 bases from J, with 18 bases between. Per the germline V gene, CDR1 is SGHKS and CDR2 is YYEKEE (reference sequence). This CDR3 is 16 amino acids long. The CDR3 region has the DNA TGTGCCAGCAGCCTGACCAACGGGGGCCCAAACTATGGCTACACCTTC. It is translated as CASSLTNGGPNYGYTF. The entire variable domain, with the rest obtained from reference TRBV5-5 and TRBJ1-2, is as follows: DAGVTQSPTHLIKTRGQQVTLRCSPISGHKSVSWYQQVLGQGPQFIFQYYEKEERGRGNFPDRFSARQFPNYSSELNVNALLLGDSALYLCASSLTNGGPNYGYTFGSGTRLTVV.

This clonotype was seen only a few times. The CDR3 DNA follows: TGTGCCACCCAGCGGGAGGCTTACAATGAGCAGTTCTTC. Translating it yields CATQREAYNEQFF. The rearrangement links TRBV2 to TRBJ2-1; 9 nucleotides agree with TRBD2. The CDR3 is 13 residues long. Germline CDR1 is SNHLY and CDR2 is FYNNEI. V lost 10 bases to trimming and J lost 4 bases; unmatched junction nucleotides: 5.

The chain uses TRBV24-1 and TRBJ2-3; 7 nucleotides match TRBD1. V lost 9 bases and J lost 3; bases outside the gene matches: 11. Germline CDR1 is KGHDR and CDR2 is SFDVKD. The length of the CDR3 is 15 residues. The CDR3 sequence: CATGERQGKTDTQYF. The DNA for the CDR3 is TGTGCCACCGGGGAAAGACAGGGAAAAACAGATACGCAGTATTTT.

The V gene is TRBV20-1, the J gene TRBJ2-7; D may be TRBD1 or TRBD2 (5 bases each). Between the trimmed V and J ends, which lost 7 bases and 1 base, there was a span of 11 bases. Germline V gene lookup returns CDR1 DFQATT and CDR2 SNEGSKA (reference sequence). The CDR3 totals 12 residues. The CDR3 protein is CSVNGASYEQYF. The CDR3 DNA is TGCAGTGTAAACGGGGCTTCCTACGAGCAGTACTTC.

The chain is built from TRBV6-2 or TRBV6-3 and TRBJ2-1; D possibly matches TRBD1 or TRBD2 (5 bases each). Germline CDR1 reads MNHEY; CDR2 reads SVGEGT. V lost 4 bases to trimming and J lost 5 bases, with 12 bases between them. This CDR3 comprises 14 residues. The CDR3 spells CASSLTGPHNEQFF. The CDR3 DNA is TGTGCCAGCAGTTTAACGGGGCCACACAATGAGCAGTTCTTC.

The genes are TRBV29-1 and TRBJ2-1, with 11 bases identical to TRBD2. The CDR3 totals 16 residues. Germline V gene data show CDR1 as SQVTM and CDR2 as ANQGSEA. Germline trimming cut 4 bases from V and 7 bases from J; bases unmatched to any gene: 12. The CDR3 region has the DNA TGCAGCGTTGTTCTAGCGGGAGGCCCCACAGTTAATGAGCAGTTCTTC. It encodes CSVVLAGGPTVNEQFF.

The V call is TRBV10-3, the J call TRBJ2-7, with D tentatively TRBD1 (6 bases). Germline V gene lookup returns CDR1 ENHRY and CDR2 SYGVKD. There are 13 residues in the CDR3. V was clipped by 10 bases and J by 3 bases, with 16 bases between them. CDR3 sequence reads: CATRRDNLYEQYF. CDR3 nucleotide sequence: TGTGCCACTAGACGGGACAACCTCTACGAGCAGTACTTC.

The J gene is TRBJ2-1, the V gene TRBV5-5, with D uncertain. CDR1 is SGHKS and CDR2 is YYEKEE in the germline V gene (reference sequence). The CDR3 runs 14 residues. V was trimmed by 4 bases and J by 5 bases, leaving 13 bases between them. The CDR3 sequence is CASSRPDGHNEQFF. Written as DNA, the CDR3 is TGTGCCAGCAGCCGCCCGGATGGTCACAATGAGCAGTTCTTC.

The chain uses TRBV4-1 and TRBJ2-3, with D possibly TRBD1 on 5 matching bases. This CDR3 contains 18 residues. The V gene's germline CDR1 is MGHRA and CDR2 YSYEKL. V dropped 0 bases and J dropped 1 base, with 17 bases sitting between them. In nucleotides, the CDR3 is TGCGCCAGCAGCCAAGATCGAGCGCCAGGGAAAGGCACAGATACGCAGTATTTT. It yields the protein CASSQDRAPGKGTDTQYF.

This clonotype has just one count. J is TRBJ1-5 and V is TRBV4-1, with 9 bases identical to TRBD1. Germline CDR1 reads MGHRA; CDR2 reads YSYEKL. The CDR3 sequence is 22 residues long. Germline trimming cut 3 bases from V and 5 bases from J; bases unmatched to any gene: 26. CDR3 coding DNA: TGCGCCAGCAGCCATCCACTCAGCCCGGGACAGGGTCGGTCTTGGCACGATCAGCCCCAGCATTTT. Protein sequence: CASSHPLSPGQGRSWHDQPQHF.

This clonotype has only a few counts. The J gene is TRBJ1-6, the V gene TRBV29-1, with 8 bases that match TRBD1. Germline CDR1 is SQVTM and CDR2 is ANQGSEA. The ends lost 4 bases at V and 6 bases at J; junction bases unmatched: 2. There are 13 residues in the CDR3. CDR3 region: CSVGGQANSPLHF. The CDR3 DNA follows: TGCAGCGTTGGGGGACAGGCTAATTCACCCCTCCACTTT.

The chain couples TRBV12-3 or TRBV12-4 to TRBJ2-5, with TRBD2 matching 10 bases. The CDR3 is 15 residues long. V was clipped by 2 bases and J by 6 bases; unmatched bases: 6. The CDR3 nucleotides read TGTGCCAGCAGTTTATTGCTAGCGGGAGCAAAGACCCAGTACTTC. Translating gives CASSLLLAGAKTQYF.

In this sample, this clonotype turned up a few times. DNA for the CDR3: TGCAGTGCTAGTGGACTCCAGATTTTCACAGATACGCAGTATTTT. Translated, it gives CSASGLQIFTDTQYF. V and J are TRBV20-1 and TRBJ2-3; D may be TRBD2 (5 bases). The CDR3 is 15 residues long. CDR1 and CDR2 from the germline V gene are DFQATT and SNEGSKA (reference sequence). V gave up 3 bases and J gave up 2 bases, with 15 bases separating them.

The genes are TRBV4-1 and TRBJ2-7; D is unclear. The V end lost 4 bases, the J end lost 3 bases, and 16 bases lay between the germline ends. The germline CDR1 and CDR2 sequences are MGHRA and YSYEKL. The CDR3 contains 15 residues. The CDR3 DNA is TGCGCCAGCAGCCCGTCGCTGGACGGTGGCTACGAGCAGTACTTC. It yields the protein CASSPSLDGGYEQYF.

This clonotype was recorded a few times. This chain connects TRBV12-3 or TRBV12-4 to TRBJ2-7; 10 nucleotides align to TRBD1. Unmatched junction bases numbered 6, after V lost 5 bases and J lost 2 bases. This CDR3 contains 15 residues. The CDR3 reads CASSPRTGGAYEQYF. As DNA, the CDR3 is TGTGCCAGCAGTCCCAGGACAGGGGGAGCCTACGAGCAGTACTTC.

This chain links TRBV19 with TRBJ2-7, with D tentatively TRBD1 (6 bases). Trimming shortened V by 5 bases and J by 2 bases, and 16 bases separated the two germline ends. In germline, CDR1 is LNHDA, CDR2 SQIVND (reference sequence). This CDR3 comprises 15 residues. The CDR3: CASSGADSLPYEQYF. The CDR3 DNA sequence: TGTGCCAGTAGTGGAGCGGACAGTTTACCCTACGAGCAGTACTTC.

V gene TRBV13 combines with J gene TRBJ2-1, with D possibly being TRBD1 (8 bases). This CDR3 spans 11 amino acids. Germline V gene sequence: CDR1 PRHDT, CDR2 FYEKMQ (reference sequence). V lost 9 bases, J lost 14 bases, and 17 bases lay in between. The CDR3 DNA reads TGTGCCAGTCGGAGGGAGGGACAGGAGTTCTTC. It codes for CASRREGQEFF.

This clonotype was observed many times. The V gene is TRBV7-9, the J gene TRBJ2-1, with 11 bases aligning to TRBD2. Germline lookup yields CDR1 SEHNR and CDR2 FQNEAQ (reference sequence). With V trimmed by 6 bases and J by 0 bases, 1 base remained unmatched. The CDR3 has 15 amino acids. CDR3 sequence: CASRTSGSSYNEQFF. The DNA for the CDR3 is TGTGCCAGCAGAACTAGCGGGAGCTCCTACAATGAGCAGTTCTTC.

This clonotype has just a few counts. One end of the junction fails to match germline, which may point to a read error. The chain carries TRBV7-7 and TRBJ2-7; no clear D gene. Germline CDR1 SSHAT, CDR2 FNYEAQ (reference sequence). The CDR3 is 17 amino acids. The CDR3 loop is CASTSTFPPGSTYEQYF. The CDR3 DNA reads TGTGCTAGCACCTCAACTTTTCCGCCCGGGTCAACCTACGAGCAGTACTTC.

This chain joins TRBV7-9 and TRBJ2-1; D is perhaps TRBD1 or TRBD2 (7 bases each). Per germline, CDR1 SEHNR and CDR2 FQNEAQ (reference sequence). The V gene lost 1 base and the J gene lost 0 bases, with 22 bases spanning the gap. This CDR3 contains 20 residues. This chain's CDR3 is CASSLVRGLAVRASYNEQFF. CDR3 coding DNA: TGTGCCAGCAGCTTAGTAAGGGGGCTAGCGGTGAGGGCCTCCTACAATGAGCAGTTCTTC.

The chain has TRBV2 and TRBJ2-1; 7 nucleotides match TRBD2. J was trimmed by 15 bases and V by 4 bases; bases with no gene match: 12. CDR3 length: 13 residues. Germline CDR1 reads SNHLY; CDR2 reads FYNNEI. The CDR3 loop reads CASSGWTSVVAFF. The CDR3 DNA reads TGTGCCAGCAGTGGATGGACTAGTGTGGTGGCGTTCTTC.

The J gene is TRBJ1-6, the V gene TRBV5-6; 8 bases are shared with TRBD1. Per the germline V gene, CDR1 is SGHDT and CDR2 is YYEEEE. The CDR3 covers 17 residues. After removal of 7 bases from V and 4 bases from J, the junction contained 13 bases not matched to a gene. CDR3 sequence reads: CASRNSEQGAYNSPLHF. The CDR3 DNA reads TGTGCCAGCCGCAATTCAGAGCAGGGGGCGTATAATTCACCCCTCCACTTT.